This record concerns one TCR beta chain sequence. Its antigen remains unidentified. The data were obtained in a study of T-cell memory formation after mild COVID-19. Broader study findings: Balance between CD4 and CD8 was seen in clones contracting day 15 to 85, and a CD4+ lean was seen in later expanders.

The trim removed 3 bases at V and 0 bases at J, leaving 7 bases unmatched. This CDR3 region has 19 residues. In germline, CDR1 is SGDLS, CDR2 YYNGEE. In TCRdb, the 5' RACE reads were re-called with MiXCR into one record per CDR3 protein. The data hold roughly 600,000 distinct CDR3 sequences, with under 20% observed a single time. The rearrangement joins TRBV9 to TRBJ2-3; 16 bases map to TRBD2. Sequencing used PBMCs or a T cell subset sorted from them (not recorded which). The clonotype originates from an adult woman who had mild COVID-19 (a few samples of this study predate the infection). Cell type and time point are not known. The CDR3 nucleotides read TGTGCCAGCAGCGGAGAGGGGACTAGCGGGAGGGCTAGCACAGATACGCAGTATTTT. Protein sequence: CASSGEGTSGRASTDTQYF.